The next 19 T cell receptor beta chains were all read from a single sample in a study of cytomegalovirus exposure and HLA in healthy donors. 60 Vbeta and 13 Jbeta primers were used in PCR. The data were produced by immunoSEQ multiplex PCR, yet TCRdb's version contains in-frame clones alone and is incomplete. Its listing shows roughly 110,000 clones. Sequencing input: PBMCs. All receptors derive from a man aged 25 to 40 in good health and CMV-seronegative.

V and J are TRBV19 and TRBJ2-2; a weak D match, TRBD1 (5 bases). V lost 9 bases to trimming and J lost 7 bases, with 15 bases between them. Germline CDR1 reads LNHDA; CDR2 reads SQIVND (reference sequence). There are 13 residues in the CDR3. This CDR3 reads CASQILGDGELFF. The CDR3 region has the DNA TGTGCCAGCCAAATTCTAGGGGACGGGGAGCTGTTTTTT.

The chain couples TRBV6-5 to TRBJ2-5, with D perhaps TRBD2 (5 bases). With the DNA end fitting TRBJ2-7 better, the J assignment may be wrong. The germline V gene has CDR1 MNHEY and CDR2 SVGAGI. This CDR3 spans 15 amino acids. The CDR3 nucleotides are TGTGCCAGCAGTTACCAGTCAGGACTTTCCTACGAGCAGTACTTC. It yields the protein CASSYQSGLSYEQYF.

This chain uses TRBV5-6 with TRBJ2-1; TRBD1 aligns across 7 bases. The germline gives CDR1 SGHDT, CDR2 YYEEEE. V was clipped by 2 bases and J by 6 bases; unmatched bases: 11. This CDR3 region has 16 residues. Here the CDR3 reads CASSLKTGVQGNEQFF. The CDR3 region has the DNA TGTGCCAGCAGCTTAAAAACAGGGGTTCAGGGCAATGAGCAGTTCTTC.

The J gene is TRBJ2-7, the V gene TRBV6-5, with 11 bases aligning to TRBD1. J was trimmed by 1 base and V by 6 bases; bases with no gene match: 5. The CDR3 totals 15 residues. Germline V gives CDR1 MNHEY, CDR2 SVGAGI. The CDR3 DNA sequence: TGTGCCAGCAGGATGGACAGGGGGCCATCCTACGAGCAGTACTTC. It is translated as CASRMDRGPSYEQYF.

The chain links TRBV27 to TRBJ2-2; 9 nucleotides line up with TRBD1. Germline V gene sequence: CDR1 MNHEY, CDR2 SMNVEV (reference sequence). V shed 3 bases and J 1 base; nucleotides not matched to a gene: 3. The CDR3 consists of 16 residues. In DNA form, the CDR3 reads TGTGCCAGCAGTTTGTTGGGACAGGGGAACACCGGGGAGCTGTTTTTT. It yields the protein CASSLLGQGNTGELFF.

This chain joins TRBV4-1 and TRBJ1-2, with D perhaps TRBD1 (5 bases). The CDR3 covers 17 residues. Trimming pared 1 base from V and 3 bases from J, leaving 18 bases between. The germline V gene encodes CDR1 MGHRA and CDR2 YSYEKL. Here the CDR3 DNA reads TGCGCCAGCAGCCAAGCCCCGACGAGACAGAGCTACTATGGCTACACCTTC. Amino acids: CASSQAPTRQSYYGYTF.

V and J are TRBV11-1 and TRBJ2-7; 8 bases align to TRBD1. The J segment lost 3 bases and the V segment lost 1 base, leaving 2 bases of the junction unmatched. Germline values: CDR1 SGHAT, CDR2 FQDESV (reference sequence). The CDR3 loop spans 14 amino acids. The CDR3 nucleotides are TGTGCCAGCAGCTTAGGGACAGGGCTCTACGAGCAGTACTTC. Amino acid sequence: CASSLGTGLYEQYF.

J is TRBJ1-2 and V is TRBV28, with D possibly TRBD1 on 5 matching bases. The germline gives CDR1 MDHEN, CDR2 SYDVKM. This CDR3 has 14 amino acids. V was shortened by 4 bases and J by 4 bases, with 13 bases between the two germline ends. The CDR3 loop reads CASSSGFPLYGYTF. DNA for the CDR3: TGTGCCAGCAGTTCAGGGTTCCCACTCTATGGCTACACCTTC.

This chain uses TRBV7-3 with TRBJ2-3; no reliable D call. Germline CDR1 and CDR2: SGHTA and FQGTGA. V lost 2 bases to trimming and J lost 3 bases, with 15 bases between them. This CDR3 has 16 amino acids. DNA of the CDR3: TGTGCCAGCAGCTTAGGCGGTCTCGGTGGGACAGATACGCAGTATTTT. Protein sequence: CASSLGGLGGTDTQYF.

The rearrangement links TRBV5-4 to TRBJ2-2, with TRBD2 matching 7 bases. The CDR3 spans 14 residues. Germline CDR1 is SGHNT and CDR2 is YYREEE (reference sequence). Losses at the gene ends were 4 bases for V and 4 bases for J; bases not matched to a gene: 4. For the CDR3, the DNA is TGTGCCAGCAGCGCGGGACTATTCACCGGGGAGCTGTTTTTT. Its translation is CASSAGLFTGELFF.

The rearrangement uses TRBV28 and TRBJ2-3, with D possibly being TRBD2 (7 bases). Germline CDR1 MDHEN, CDR2 SYDVKM. This CDR3 is 12 amino acids long. V was shortened by 11 bases and J by 3 bases, with 12 bases between the two germline ends. CDR3 sequence reads: CAAGALTDTQYF. In DNA, the CDR3 is TGTGCCGCGGGGGCGCTAACAGATACGCAGTATTTT.

The chain employs TRBV27 and TRBJ1-1, with D perhaps TRBD1 (5 bases). CDR3 length: 13 residues. Trimming removed 1 base at V and 7 bases at J, with 10 bases between. Per the germline V gene, CDR1 is MNHEY and CDR2 is SMNVEV (reference sequence). CDR3 residues: CASSLWRQGEAFF. In DNA form, the CDR3 reads TGTGCCAGCAGTTTATGGCGGCAGGGTGAAGCTTTCTTT.

The chain employs TRBV5-4 and TRBJ2-5; 10 bases fit TRBD1. Trimming removed 3 bases from V and 4 bases from J; junction bases left unmatched: 6. The germline gives CDR1 SGHNT, CDR2 YYREEE (reference sequence). This CDR3 is built from 15 residues. CDR3 sequence: CASSSRTGGGETQYF. CDR3 DNA sequence: TGTGCCAGCAGCTCCCGGACAGGGGGAGGAGAGACCCAGTACTTC.

This chain joins TRBV6-6 and TRBJ2-1, with D perhaps matching TRBD1 (6 bases). Germline V gene sequence: CDR1 MNHNY, CDR2 SVGAGI (reference sequence). Between the trimmed V and J ends, which lost 2 bases and 10 bases, there was a span of 15 bases. This CDR3 spans 14 amino acids. CDR3: CASSYPQGREEQFF. The DNA for the CDR3 is TGTGCCAGCAGTTACCCACAGGGCCGCGAGGAGCAGTTCTTC.

The chain carries TRBV11-2 and TRBJ2-6; D possibly corresponds to TRBD2 (5 bases). The CDR3 loop spans 15 amino acids. With 5 bases removed from V and 2 bases from J, the gap between germline ends came to 10 bases. Germline CDR1 SGHAT, CDR2 FQNNGV. The DNA for the CDR3 is TGTGCCAGCAGCCCGAGGGTACCTGGGGCCAACGTCCTGACTTTC. Protein sequence: CASSPRVPGANVLTF.

V is TRBV2 and J is TRBJ1-6; TRBD1 might be the D (5 bases). Germline CDR1 is SNHLY and CDR2 is FYNNEI. The CDR3 totals 13 residues. The ends were cut back, 8 bases at V and 9 bases at J, with 14 bases in the middle. CDR3 DNA sequence: TGTGCCAGCTCAATGGAGGGGCTTTCACCCCTCCACTTT. It yields the protein CASSMEGLSPLHF.

This chain links TRBV18 with TRBJ1-1; D is unclear. Germline CDR1 reads KGHSH; CDR2 reads LQKENI. Trimming removed 4 bases from V and 4 bases from J, with 10 bases in between. The CDR3 loop spans 13 amino acids. In nucleotides, the CDR3 is TGTGCCAGCTCACGGGCCGTGAGCACTGAAGCTTTCTTT. It translates to CASSRAVSTEAFF.

The chain joins TRBV30 to TRBJ2-7; D is perhaps TRBD2 (6 bases). The germline V gene has CDR1 GTSNPN and CDR2 SVGIG (reference sequence). The V end was cut by 3 bases, the J end by 6 bases, with 12 bases between. The CDR3 has 12 residues. The CDR3 here is CAWSWQGGEQYF. For the CDR3, the DNA is TGTGCCTGGAGCTGGCAGGGAGGCGAGCAGTACTTC.

The chain carries TRBV6-5 and TRBJ1-2; D gene ambiguous. The CDR3 extends over 14 amino acids. In germline, CDR1 is MNHEY, CDR2 SVGAGI. V lost 4 bases to trimming and J lost 2 bases, with 11 bases between them. The CDR3 loop is CASSSASGNYGYTF. The CDR3 coding sequence is TGTGCCAGCAGTTCCGCCTCGGGGAACTATGGCTACACCTTC.